This passage covers 25 T cell receptor beta chains from one sample sequenced in a study of T-cell memory formation after mild COVID-19. Each CDR3 protein gets one entry after TCRdb re-called the 5' RACE reads with MiXCR. The profile shows fewer than 400,000 distinct CDR3 sequences, 13% of them singletons. Sequenced material: PBMCs or a T cell subset sorted from them (not recorded which). The receptors here all came from a man between 18 and 35 years old who had mild COVID-19 (a few samples of this study predate the infection). Cell type and time point are not known.

The J gene is TRBJ2-7, the V gene TRBV7-2; 8 nucleotides match TRBD2. There are 13 residues in the CDR3. Trimming cost V 10 bases and J 9 bases; bases outside gene matches: 14. Looked up from germline, CDR1 is SGHTA and CDR2 is FQGNSA. The CDR3 bases are TGTGCCACGGGGGGGCAGGGGAGTATCCTGCAGTACTTC. The encoded protein is CATGGQGSILQYF. Drawing the rest from reference TRBV7-2 and TRBJ2-7, the complete variable domain is GAGVSQSPSNKVTEKGKDVELRCDPISGHTALYWYRQSLGQGLEFLIYFQGNSAPDKSGLPSDRFSAERTGGSVSTLTIQRTQQEDSAVYLCATGGQGSILQYFGPGTRLTVT.

This clonotype has just a few counts. V and J are TRBV20-1 and TRBJ2-2; D is possibly TRBD2 (7 bases). CDR1 is DFQATT, CDR2 SNEGSKA, per germline (reference sequence). The CDR3 covers 14 residues. Trimming took 4 bases from V and 5 from J, leaving 14 bases between them. This CDR3 reads CSATGGGATGELFF. CDR3 coding DNA: TGCAGTGCTACCGGAGGGGGGGCGACCGGGGAGCTGTTTTTT.

The rearrangement uses TRBV12-5 and TRBJ2-3, with no clear D. CDR1 is LGHNT and CDR2 is FRNRAP in the germline V gene. The germline V and J ends were trimmed by 6 bases and 5 bases, with 12 bases remaining between them. The CDR3 is 13 amino acids. The CDR3, as DNA: TGTGCTAGTGGATCCCGACTCGGAGATACGCAGTATTTT. This sequence encodes CASGSRLGDTQYF.

This sequence joins TRBV20-1 and TRBJ2-3; tentatively, D is TRBD2 (5 bases). Trimming removed 1 base at V and 5 bases at J, with 13 bases between. This CDR3 has 14 amino acids. Germline CDR1 DFQATT, CDR2 SNEGSKA (reference sequence). CDR3 residues: CSARVPGRIDTQYF. The CDR3 region has the DNA TGCAGTGCTAGAGTCCCGGGAAGAATAGATACGCAGTATTTT.

The CDR3 DNA reads TGTGCCAGCAGCAAAGTCGCTAAGGACAGGGGTTATCAGCCCCAGCATTTT. Translation gives CASSKVAKDRGYQPQHF. This chain links TRBV21-1 with TRBJ1-5; TRBD1 is taken as the D call from the table, unchecked against the DNA. TRBV21-1 is marked as a pseudogene. The CDR3 length is 17 residues.

The genes are TRBV5-1 and TRBJ2-5; D ambiguous. V was trimmed by 0 bases and J by 3 bases, leaving 12 bases between them. CDR1 SGHRS and CDR2 YFSETQ come from the germline V gene. This CDR3 spans 15 amino acids. The CDR3 DNA reads as TGCGCCAGCAGCTTGGCGGCAGGTCGGGAAGAGACCCAGTACTTC. It codes for CASSLAAGREETQYF. Filled out from reference TRBV5-1 and TRBJ2-5, the complete variable domain reads KAGVTQTPRYLIKTRGQQVTLSCSPISGHRSVSWYQQTPGQGLQFLFEYFSETQRNKGNFPGRFSGRQFSNSRSEMNVSTLELGDSALYLCASSLAAGREETQYFGPGTRLLVL.

This clonotype was counted ten times or more. The junction differs from germline at one of its ends, possibly a read error. This rearrangement joins TRBV12-3 or TRBV12-4 to TRBJ2-7; D perhaps matches TRBD1 (6 bases). The CDR3 extends over 11 amino acids. CDR3 sequence reads: CASNQGTGLDF. CDR3 bases: TGTGCCAGCAATCAAGGTACAGGGCTGGACTTC.

This clonotype turned up a few times. The CDR3 DNA follows: TGTGCCAGCAGTTCACCCCCCGGGACCCGCACAGATACGCAGTATTTT. Protein: CASSSPPGTRTDTQYF. The chain recombines TRBV6-5 with TRBJ2-3; D possibly uses TRBD1 or TRBD2 (5 bases each). From germline, CDR1 is MNHEY and CDR2 SVGAGI. Trimming removed 4 bases at V and 1 base at J, with 15 bases between. CDR3 length: 16 amino acids.

This clonotype was detected a few times. The chain couples TRBV20-1 to TRBJ2-1; 10 bases map to TRBD2. The V gene's germline CDR1 is DFQATT and CDR2 SNEGSKA (reference sequence). CDR3 length: 16 amino acids. V lost 0 bases to trimming and J lost 8 bases; unmatched junction nucleotides: 10. This CDR3 reads CSARDVLAGGGYEQFF. The CDR3 DNA reads TGCAGTGCTAGAGATGTGTTAGCGGGGGGAGGCTATGAGCAGTTCTTC.

The sample holds a few counts of this clonotype. This chain uses TRBV14 with TRBJ2-1, with 12 bases that match TRBD2. CDR3 length equals 16 residues. Germline trimming cut 3 bases from V and 4 bases from J; bases unmatched to any gene: 4. The germline CDR1 and CDR2 sequences are SGHDN and FVKESK. CDR3 amino acids: CASSHRLAGEYNEQFF. As DNA, the CDR3 is TGTGCCAGCAGCCACCGACTAGCGGGGGAATACAATGAGCAGTTCTTC.

This clonotype has more than one count but fewer than ten. This chain uses TRBV7-2 with TRBJ2-4; no definite D call. The CDR3 has 16 residues. Germline-derived CDR1 and CDR2 are SGHTA and FQGNSA. Trimming removed 2 bases from V and 3 bases from J, with 14 bases in between. The CDR3 DNA sequence: TGTGCCAGCAGCTTATCTTTGTCGTTAGTCAAAAACATTCAGTACTTC. The encoded protein is CASSLSLSLVKNIQYF.

The CDR3 sequence is CASTGTSYTDTQYF. The CDR3 DNA reads TGTGCCAGCACCGGGACTAGCTACACAGATACGCAGTATTTT. The V and J genes are TRBV2 and TRBJ2-3; 9 positions match TRBD2. Losses at the gene ends were 7 bases for V and 2 bases for J; bases not matched to a gene: 4. The length of the CDR3 is 14 residues. Germline assignment: CDR1 SNHLY and CDR2 FYNNEI.

This chain uses TRBV7-2 with TRBJ2-5; 8 positions match TRBD1. The CDR3 totals 14 residues. Looked up from germline, CDR1 is SGHTA and CDR2 is FQGNSA. V shed 5 bases, J shed 5 bases, and the junction held 7 bases outside the gene matches. The DNA of the CDR3 is TGTGCCAGCAGCCTACAGACAGGGGCCGAGACCCAGTACTTC. It yields the protein CASSLQTGAETQYF.

V usage is TRBV28 and J usage is TRBJ2-3, with D hard to call. The CDR3 loop spans 15 amino acids. V gave up 5 bases and J gave up 2 bases, with 14 bases separating them. Germline CDR1 and CDR2: MDHEN and SYDVKM. CDR3 bases: TGTGCCAGCAGTCCGCCGGCCAAACACACAGATACGCAGTATTTT. This encodes CASSPPAKHTDTQYF. Variable domain in full (rest from reference TRBV28 and TRBJ2-3): DVKVTQSSRYLVKRTGEKVFLECVQDMDHENMFWYRQDPGLGLRLIYFSYDVKMKEKGDIPEGYSVSREKKERFSLILESASTNQTSMYLCASSPPAKHTDTQYFGPGTRLTVL.

This clonotype was counted between two and nine times. This chain links TRBV7-2 with TRBJ2-3, with TRBD2 identical over 10 bases. CDR1 is SGHTA, CDR2 FQGNSA, per germline. V shed 1 base, J shed 3 bases, and the junction held 4 bases outside the gene matches. The CDR3 is 16 amino acids. The CDR3 DNA follows: TGTGCCAGCAGCTTAGTTCCTAGCGGGGGTACAGATACGCAGTATTTT. Translation: CASSLVPSGGTDTQYF.

This clonotype was seen a few times. This chain links TRBV7-9 with TRBJ2-7, with D possibly matching TRBD2 (7 bases). This CDR3 region has 16 residues. V shed 4 bases and J shed 3 bases, with 19 bases lying between them. Germline loops: CDR1 SEHNR, CDR2 FQNEAQ (reference sequence). The CDR3 nucleotides read TGTGCCAGCAGCTCCAAAGGGGGGGGACACATCTACGAGCAGTACTTC. Its translation is CASSSKGGGHIYEQYF.

This clonotype has a handful of counts. This chain connects TRBV29-1 to TRBJ1-1; the D is unclear. The germline V gene encodes CDR1 SQVTM and CDR2 ANQGSEA. Trimming cost V 7 bases and J 0 bases, with 12 bases left between them. This CDR3 comprises 13 residues. The CDR3: CSGSVNMNTEAFF. Written as DNA, the CDR3 is TGCAGCGGCTCGGTAAATATGAACACTGAAGCTTTCTTT.

In its sample, this clonotype was seen many times. The V and J genes are TRBV2 and TRBJ2-4; no firm D call. The V end lost 6 bases, the J end lost 0 bases, and 9 bases lay between the germline ends. This CDR3 spans 14 amino acids. The germline CDR1 and CDR2 sequences are SNHLY and FYNNEI. CDR3 in DNA: TGTGCCAGCAGGGCAAGGGTAGCCAAAAACATTCAGTACTTC. Translating it yields CASRARVAKNIQYF.

CDR3 sequence: CASSHLGQWNTEAFF. In nucleotides, the CDR3 is TGCGCCAGCAGCCACCTGGGACAGTGGAACACTGAAGCTTTCTTT. The chain joins TRBV4-1 to TRBJ1-1, with TRBD1 matching 7 bases. V shed 3 bases, J shed 1 base, and the junction held 5 bases outside the gene matches. This CDR3 contains 15 residues. CDR1 is MGHRA, CDR2 YSYEKL, per germline.

V usage is TRBV15 and J usage is TRBJ2-5; possible D gene TRBD1, 6 bases. The germline V and J ends were trimmed by 1 base and 4 bases, with 13 bases remaining between them. Germline CDR1 and CDR2: LNHNV and YYDKDF (reference sequence). This CDR3 region has 15 residues. The CDR3 nucleotides are TGTGCCACCAGCAGAGTTTCAGGGGTGGGAGAGACCCAGTACTTC. It encodes CATSRVSGVGETQYF.

The sample holds a few counts of this clonotype. V and J are TRBV20-1 and TRBJ1-4; weak D call: TRBD1 (6 bases). There are 16 residues in the CDR3. Trimming removed 0 bases from V and 0 bases from J, with 11 bases in between. Per the germline V gene, CDR1 is DFQATT and CDR2 is SNEGSKA (reference sequence). The CDR3 loop reads CSARDGTHSTNEKLFF. CDR3 DNA: TGCAGTGCTAGAGACGGGACACATTCAACTAATGAAAAACTGTTTTTT.

This clonotype was counted between two and nine times. Here the CDR3 DNA reads TGCGCCAGCAGCCAACCCTCGGCCGGACATGTTGAAGCTTTCTTT. Amino acid sequence: CASSQPSAGHVEAFF. V usage is TRBV4-1 and J usage is TRBJ1-1; D may be TRBD1 (5 bases). From germline, CDR1 is MGHRA and CDR2 YSYEKL. The CDR3 is made up of 15 amino acids. V was shortened by 2 bases and J by 7 bases, with 17 bases between the two germline ends.

This clonotype was detected many times. The chain joins TRBV5-1 to TRBJ2-3; 8 bases match TRBD2. The CDR3 consists of 13 residues. V shed 5 bases, J shed 4 bases, and the junction held 3 bases outside the gene matches. Germline V gene sequence: CDR1 SGHRS, CDR2 YFSETQ. The CDR3 region has the DNA TGCGCCAGCAGACGGGGGGGCCCAGATACGCAGTATTTT. It encodes CASRRGGPDTQYF.

The gene calls are TRBV5-1 and TRBJ2-1; 8 bases align to TRBD1. Germline CDR1 is SGHRS and CDR2 is YFSETQ. The ends lost 1 base at V and 2 bases at J; junction bases unmatched: 5. This CDR3 contains 16 residues. CDR3 loop: CASSLSTGGTYNEQFF. CDR3 DNA: TGCGCCAGCAGCTTGTCTACAGGGGGGACCTACAATGAGCAGTTCTTC.

This chain links TRBV14 with TRBJ1-1; no firm D call. Trimming cost V 3 bases and J 0 bases, with 5 bases left between them. In germline, CDR1 is SGHDN, CDR2 FVKESK. The CDR3 totals 13 residues. CDR3: CASSQSVNTEAFF. The CDR3 coding sequence is TGTGCCAGCAGCCAGTCAGTGAACACTGAAGCTTTCTTT.